This TCR beta chain was recorded in a study of CD8 T cells in ankylosing spondylitis. Via MiXCR, TCRdb re-called the 5' RACE reads, giving one row per CDR3 protein. The sample has more than 250,000 distinct CDR3 sequences, approximately 10% seen once. The trim removed 1 base at V and 5 bases at J, leaving 10 bases unmatched. This CDR3 spans 17 amino acids. Germline lookup yields CDR1 MGHDK and CDR2 SYGVNS. The origin of this receptor is a female donor with ankylosing spondylitis or in good health (not recorded which). Specimen: blood, either unsorted or a sorted T cell fraction (not recorded which). The chain recombines TRBV25-1 with TRBJ2-5; 10 bases align to TRBD2. Here the CDR3 DNA reads TGTGCCAGCAGTGAATCGGTGGCTAGCGGGAGTGTCGAGACCCAGTACTTC. Amino acid sequence: CASSESVASGSVETQYF.